Listed below are T cell receptor beta chains from one sample, sequenced in a study of blood T cell repertoires in COVID-19. Measured with immunoSEQ multiplex PCR; TCRdb has only the in-frame clones, and not every one. Altogether more than 80,000 clones are present, over 80% being singletons, with the ten largest covering 31%. What was sequenced was peripheral blood. Source of these receptors: a woman older than 75 with active or convalescent COVID-19. Both conserved end residues are part of each CDR3. A D gene is named only where the DNA matches it firmly.

CDR3 DNA | CDR3 protein | J gene | V gene | D gene | CDR3 length
TGTGCCAGCAGTTTCGACCGGGACAGGCCGGGGGCCCAGTACTTC | CASSFDRDRPGAQYF | TRBJ2-5 | TRBV27 | TRBD1 | 15
TGTGCCAGCAGTCCACCCGACGTTTTGAGGCCCTACGAGCAGTACTTC | CASSPPDVLRPYEQYF | TRBJ2-7 | TRBV28 | - | 16
TGTGCCAGCAGCGTTCATATGGCGGGAGGAGAGACCCAGTACTTC | CASSVHMAGGETQYF | TRBJ2-5 | TRBV9 | TRBD2 | 15
TGTGCCAGCAGTTTATCGGCAGGGTACAATTCACCCCTCCACTTT | CASSLSAGYNSPLHF | TRBJ1-6 | TRBV28 | - | 15
TGTGCCAGCAAACTCACAGGGAGCACTGAAGCTTTCTTT | CASKLTGSTEAFF | TRBJ1-1 | TRBV7-3 | - | 13
TGTGCCAGCAGTTACACCTGGGGGTCAGGGGCCATCTCTGGGGCCAACGTCCTGACTTTC | CASSYTWGSGAISGANVLTF | TRBJ2-6 | TRBV6-2/TRBV6-3 | - | 20
TGTGCCAGCAGCCCACGCGGCGGGGGCCCCACAGATACGCAGTATTTT | CASSPRGGGPTDTQYF | TRBJ2-3 | TRBV3-1/TRBV3-2 | - | 16
TGTGCCAGCAGCTTAGAGGGGGGTGTAAATTCACCCCTCCACTTT | CASSLEGGVNSPLHF | TRBJ1-6 | TRBV11-2 | - | 15
TGTGCCAGCAGCTTATTGGCCGCGGGGAATGAGCAGTTCTTC | CASSLLAAGNEQFF | TRBJ2-1 | TRBV7-2 | - | 14
TGTGCCAGCTCCACTAGAATCGATAGTGAGCAGTTCTTC | CASSTRIDSEQFF | TRBJ2-1 | TRBV2 | - | 13
TGTGCCAGCAGCGGCCAGGGGGCCGGCGATCAGCCCCAGCATTTT | CASSGQGAGDQPQHF | TRBJ1-5 | TRBV5-5 | TRBD1 | 15